The rows below give T cell receptor beta chains drawn from one sample of a study of T cells in Graves' hyperthyroidism and ophthalmopathy. TCRdb passed the multiplex PCR reads through MiXCR, listing each CDR3 protein once. This table has some 550,000 distinct CDR3 sequences, about 16% appearing once. The specimen was blood. These receptors were obtained from a woman aged 40-49 years with Graves' ophthalmopathy. Each CDR3 is given with its conserved first and last residue. Each record gives: J gene, D gene, V gene, clone size, CDR3 protein, CDR3 DNA. A D gene is named only where the DNA matches it firmly. Some rows have no size entry. The others give once, few or many, or a class for an expanded clone.

j_call: TRBJ1-4
d_call: .
v_call: TRBV10-2
clone_size: .
cdr3_aa: CASSDQGGEKLFF
cdr3_nt: TGCGCCAGCAGTGACCAGGGAGGTGAAAAACTGTTTTTT

j_call: TRBJ1-2
d_call: .
v_call: TRBV30
clone_size: many
cdr3_aa: CAWSVTGRYGYTF
cdr3_nt: TGTGCCTGGAGTGTGACAGGCCGATATGGCTACACCTTC

j_call: TRBJ2-1
d_call: .
v_call: TRBV5-1
clone_size: many
cdr3_aa: CASSQGALGSYNEQFF
cdr3_nt: TGCGCCAGCAGCCAAGGGGCCTTGGGCTCCTACAATGAGCAGTTCTTC

j_call: TRBJ1-1
d_call: .
v_call: TRBV7-2
clone_size: many
cdr3_aa: CASSLSPPLSEAFF
cdr3_nt: TGTGCCAGCAGCTTATCCCCGCCTTTATCTGAAGCTTTCTTT

j_call: TRBJ2-5
d_call: .
v_call: TRBV30
clone_size: .
cdr3_aa: CAWMWDSGTQYF
cdr3_nt: TGTGCCTGGATGTGGGATTCAGGGACCCAGTACTTC

j_call: TRBJ1-5
d_call: .
v_call: TRBV28
clone_size: .
cdr3_aa: CASRPGPIHQPQHF
cdr3_nt: TGTGCCAGCAGGCCGGGACCGATTCATCAGCCCCAGCATTTT

j_call: TRBJ1-1
d_call: .
v_call: TRBV28
clone_size: .
cdr3_aa: CASSFRGAMNTEAFF
cdr3_nt: TGTGCCAGCAGTTTCCGGGGGGCGATGAACACTGAAGCTTTCTTT

j_call: TRBJ2-5
d_call: TRBD2
v_call: TRBV12-3/TRBV12-4
clone_size: many
cdr3_aa: CASSGTSGGRGRETQYF
cdr3_nt: TGTGCCAGCAGTGGGACTAGCGGGGGCCGAGGCCGAGAGACCCAGTACTTC

j_call: TRBJ1-1
d_call: .
v_call: TRBV7-9
clone_size: .
cdr3_aa: CASSLERGRNTEAFF
cdr3_nt: TGTGCCAGCAGCTTAGAACGAGGCAGAAACACTGAAGCTTTCTTT

j_call: TRBJ2-3
d_call: .
v_call: TRBV2
clone_size: many
cdr3_aa: CASRGGALGDTQYF
cdr3_nt: TGTGCCAGCCGCGGGGGCGCGCTGGGAGATACGCAGTATTTT

j_call: TRBJ2-5
d_call: TRBD2
v_call: TRBV2
clone_size: .
cdr3_aa: CASRGSGGAETQYF
cdr3_nt: TGTGCCAGCAGGGGGTCGGGGGGAGCGGAGACCCAGTACTTC

j_call: TRBJ2-1
d_call: TRBD2
v_call: TRBV14
clone_size: .
cdr3_aa: CASSQATSGDYNEQFF
cdr3_nt: TGTGCCAGCAGCCAAGCAACTAGCGGAGACTACAATGAGCAGTTCTTC

j_call: TRBJ2-1
d_call: TRBD2
v_call: TRBV20-1
clone_size: many
cdr3_aa: CSAETAGGINEQFF
cdr3_nt: TGCAGTGCTGAAACAGCGGGGGGAATCAATGAGCAGTTCTTC

j_call: TRBJ1-1
d_call: TRBD1
v_call: TRBV7-8
clone_size: .
cdr3_aa: CASSTTGVYVNTEAFF
cdr3_nt: TGTGCCAGCAGCACCACAGGGGTGTATGTGAACACTGAAGCTTTCTTT

j_call: TRBJ2-5
d_call: .
v_call: TRBV28
clone_size: many
cdr3_aa: CASSLLGRDPETQYF
cdr3_nt: TGTGCCAGCAGTTTATTAGGGCGGGATCCTGAGACCCAGTACTTC

j_call: TRBJ1-5
d_call: .
v_call: TRBV30
clone_size: .
cdr3_aa: CAWSVGLVGQPQHF
cdr3_nt: TGTGCCTGGAGTGTCGGACTAGTTGGTCAGCCCCAGCATTTT

j_call: TRBJ2-7
d_call: .
v_call: TRBV28
clone_size: many
cdr3_aa: CASSHYPGSYEQYF
cdr3_nt: TGTGCCAGCAGCCATTACCCGGGGAGCTACGAGCAGTACTTC

j_call: TRBJ1-5
d_call: .
v_call: TRBV30
clone_size: many
cdr3_aa: CAWNDGTTYSNQPQHF
cdr3_nt: TGTGCCTGGAACGACGGGACAACTTATAGCAATCAGCCCCAGCATTTT

j_call: TRBJ1-1
d_call: .
v_call: TRBV6-1
clone_size: .
cdr3_aa: CASSVDRAKDTEAFF
cdr3_nt: TGTGCCAGCAGTGTGGACCGGGCCAAGGACACTGAAGCTTTCTTT

j_call: TRBJ1-2
d_call: .
v_call: TRBV12-3/TRBV12-4
clone_size: .
cdr3_aa: CASSLRVANYGYTF
cdr3_nt: TGTGCCAGCAGTCTCCGGGTTGCTAACTATGGCTACACCTTC

j_call: TRBJ2-7
d_call: TRBD1
v_call: TRBV3-1
clone_size: many
cdr3_aa: CASSLQGGDEQYF
cdr3_nt: TGTGCCAGCAGTCTTCAAGGGGGCGACGAGCAGTACTTC

j_call: TRBJ2-1
d_call: TRBD2
v_call: TRBV2
clone_size: many
cdr3_aa: CASRGLARMPNEQFF
cdr3_nt: TGTGCCAGCAGGGGACTAGCCCGGATGCCTAATGAGCAGTTCTTC

j_call: TRBJ1-5
d_call: TRBD1
v_call: TRBV20-1
clone_size: few
cdr3_aa: CSATTRGGDQPQHF
cdr3_nt: TGCAGTGCTACCACCCGAGGGGGCGATCAGCCCCAGCATTTT

j_call: TRBJ1-1
d_call: .
v_call: TRBV30
clone_size: many
cdr3_aa: CAWSVGPADTEAFF
cdr3_nt: TGTGCCTGGAGTGTAGGTCCGGCAGACACTGAAGCTTTCTTT

j_call: TRBJ2-1
d_call: .
v_call: TRBV10-3
clone_size: many
cdr3_aa: CAISESRTVYNEQFF
cdr3_nt: TGTGCCATCAGTGAGTCAAGGACGGTCTACAATGAGCAGTTCTTC

j_call: TRBJ2-1
d_call: TRBD2
v_call: TRBV20-1
clone_size: many
cdr3_aa: CSARVTTSGYNEQFF
cdr3_nt: TGCAGTGCTAGAGTTACGACTAGCGGCTACAATGAGCAGTTCTTC

j_call: TRBJ1-2
d_call: TRBD1
v_call: TRBV7-9
clone_size: many
cdr3_aa: CASSLTQGDTYYGYTF
cdr3_nt: TGTGCCAGCAGCTTAACGCAGGGGGATACCTACTATGGCTACACCTTC

j_call: TRBJ2-5
d_call: .
v_call: TRBV20-1
clone_size: many
cdr3_aa: CSARELAPRGETQYF
cdr3_nt: TGCAGTGCTAGAGAACTAGCGCCGAGGGGGGAGACCCAGTACTTC

j_call: TRBJ1-6
d_call: TRBD1
v_call: TRBV5-5
clone_size: few
cdr3_aa: CASSSRWGQGNSPLHF
cdr3_nt: TGTGCCAGCAGCTCGAGGTGGGGACAGGGTAATTCACCCCTCCACTTT

j_call: TRBJ2-3
d_call: TRBD2
v_call: TRBV9
clone_size: few
cdr3_aa: CASSVGAGAGTDTQYF
cdr3_nt: TGTGCCAGCAGCGTAGGAGCGGGAGCAGGCACAGATACGCAGTATTTT

j_call: TRBJ2-5
d_call: .
v_call: TRBV29-1
clone_size: few
cdr3_aa: CSVGGQFQETQYF
cdr3_nt: TGCAGCGTTGGGGGCCAGTTTCAAGAGACCCAGTACTTC

j_call: TRBJ1-2
d_call: .
v_call: TRBV30
clone_size: many
cdr3_aa: CALEKDYGYTF
cdr3_nt: TGTGCCTTGGAGAAGGACTATGGCTACACCTTC

j_call: TRBJ2-5
d_call: .
v_call: TRBV28
clone_size: many
cdr3_aa: CASSLSTRLVAAQTQYF
cdr3_nt: TGTGCCAGCAGTTTGTCCACCCGACTAGTTGCAGCGCAGACCCAGTACTTC

j_call: TRBJ2-2
d_call: .
v_call: TRBV18
clone_size: few
cdr3_aa: CASSPLASNTGELSF
cdr3_nt: TGTGCCAGCTCACCACTTGCTAGCAACACCGGGGAGCTGTCTTTT

j_call: TRBJ1-4
d_call: TRBD1
v_call: TRBV6-1
clone_size: .
cdr3_aa: CASRKRQGGHEKLFF
cdr3_nt: TGTGCCAGCAGAAAAAGACAGGGGGGACACGAAAAACTGTTTTTT

j_call: TRBJ2-5
d_call: TRBD1
v_call: TRBV2
clone_size: many
cdr3_aa: CASSEGTGGRKTQYF
cdr3_nt: TGTGCCAGCAGTGAAGGGACAGGGGGAAGGAAGACCCAGTACTTC

j_call: TRBJ1-2
d_call: .
v_call: TRBV6-6
clone_size: many
cdr3_aa: CASSYSVGGDGYTF
cdr3_nt: TGTGCCAGCAGTTACTCCGTGGGGGGAGATGGCTACACCTTC

j_call: TRBJ2-7
d_call: .
v_call: TRBV15
clone_size: .
cdr3_aa: CATSRDRRALSYEQYF
cdr3_nt: TGTGCCACCAGCAGAGATCGGCGGGCCCTCTCCTACGAGCAGTACTTC

j_call: TRBJ1-1
d_call: .
v_call: TRBV30
clone_size: many
cdr3_aa: CAWSQGWGGTEAFF
cdr3_nt: TGTGCCTGGAGTCAGGGGTGGGGGGGCACTGAAGCTTTCTTT

j_call: TRBJ2-1
d_call: .
v_call: TRBV12-3/TRBV12-4
clone_size: many
cdr3_aa: CASSMEVLDDEQFF
cdr3_nt: TGTGCCAGTTCGATGGAGGTTCTGGACGATGAGCAGTTCTTC

j_call: TRBJ2-2
d_call: TRBD1
v_call: TRBV27
clone_size: many
cdr3_aa: CASSLSRQGANTGELFF
cdr3_nt: TGTGCCAGCAGTTTATCTCGACAGGGTGCTAACACCGGGGAGCTGTTTTTT

j_call: TRBJ1-2
d_call: TRBD1
v_call: TRBV5-4
clone_size: .
cdr3_aa: CASSLGWGQGANYGYTF
cdr3_nt: TGTGCCAGCAGCTTGGGCTGGGGACAGGGGGCAAACTATGGCTACACCTTC

j_call: TRBJ1-2
d_call: .
v_call: TRBV5-1
clone_size: few
cdr3_aa: CASSLAGLSGYTF
cdr3_nt: TGCGCCAGCAGCTTGGCTGGACTTTCTGGCTACACCTTC

j_call: TRBJ2-5
d_call: .
v_call: TRBV20-1
clone_size: .
cdr3_aa: CSTKDWRDQETQYF
cdr3_nt: TGCAGTACAAAGGACTGGCGAGACCAAGAGACCCAGTACTTC

j_call: TRBJ2-7
d_call: TRBD1
v_call: TRBV2
clone_size: many
cdr3_aa: CASKGDSPYEQYF
cdr3_nt: TGTGCCAGCAAGGGGGACAGTCCCTACGAGCAGTACTTC

j_call: TRBJ1-2
d_call: .
v_call: TRBV12-3/TRBV12-4
clone_size: many
cdr3_aa: CASGSTENYGYTF
cdr3_nt: TGTGCCAGCGGATCCACAGAGAACTATGGCTACACCTTC

j_call: TRBJ1-2
d_call: TRBD1
v_call: TRBV20-1
clone_size: many
cdr3_aa: CSARVGTGAYGYTF
cdr3_nt: TGCAGTGCTAGAGTGGGGACAGGCGCCTATGGCTACACCTTC

j_call: TRBJ2-1
d_call: .
v_call: TRBV6-1
clone_size: few
cdr3_aa: CASSLDILREQFF
cdr3_nt: TGTGCCAGCAGTCTGGACATACTGCGGGAGCAGTTCTTC

j_call: TRBJ2-1
d_call: TRBD2
v_call: TRBV27
clone_size: few
cdr3_aa: CASSALAGAGDEQFF
cdr3_nt: TGTGCCAGCAGCGCCCTAGCGGGGGCCGGGGATGAGCAGTTCTTC